The TCR beta chain described here comes from a study of blood T cell repertoires in COVID-19 (dated by TCRdb to about 2020). About the investigation overall: The collaborator samples originated in the United States, Italy and Spain and spanned the acute and convalescent phases of COVID-19. The material from the prospective study consisted of cDNA or gDNA derived from T cells, B-cell-depleted T cells, or PBMCs. Where available, HLA class I and class II types were obtained from metadata supplied by the sample provider rather than from assay-based typing. The repertoires were made available in a free public database intended to serve as a resource for research on the immune response to SARS-CoV-2. Sample metadata almost always included a de-identified subject ID, COVID-19 status, age in years and sex. The samples were drawn from two sources: the first 160 participants of the ongoing ImmuneRACE study, and 1,200 or so subjects contributed by 6 global collaborators. The dataset comprised deeply sampled blood TCRbeta repertoires from subjects exposed to, actively infected with, or recovered from COVID-19.

The immunoSEQ Assay, a bias-controlled multiplex PCR, was used to amplify TCRbeta CDR3 regions from genomic DNA. For the original study's pipeline: The number of nucleated cells in each sample was estimated from the amplification of reference gene primers within the assay. To quantify the absolute abundance of each unique TCRbeta CDR3 rearrangement, sequence reads were collapsed and filtered. For each sample, productive Simpson clonality was calculated as the square root of Simpson's diversity index over productive rearrangements. In TCRdb, the immuneACCESS table is reduced to in-frame sequences with V and J assigned. These tables do not hold every clone; where another copy was compared, an unresolved V gene accounts for under half, and the others remain unexplained. V, J and clone size are those of that table, while D and trimming were read from the DNA. The sample table contains 320,000 or so clones; only one count was recorded for 75% to 90% of them. Of the sample, 5% to 6% is held by the ten largest clones.

Of note for this clone: Its specific antigen is unknown. No qualities accompany the bases; no much larger clone lies one base away.

Participants in the prospective study were enrolled through a virtual design, were aged about 18 to 90 years, and lived in 20 to 30 United States geographic areas. To assign participants to cohorts, the prospective study relied on clinical history that participants themselves reported in a screening survey and a study questionnaire. ImmuneRACE Cohort 3 recovered participants were defined by two consecutive negative NP/OP PCR tests, healthcare professional clearance, or symptom resolution. In the prospective study, whole blood, serum and a nasopharyngeal or oropharyngeal swab were collected from each participant by mobile phlebotomists. Over an approximately two-month period, participants in the prospective study had the option of providing additional blood draws and questionnaires. Before DNA extraction, prospective study blood samples were shipped either frozen or at room temperature. The CDR3 runs 15 residues from the cysteine to the phenylalanine. The only DNA kept is the CDR3, 45 bases in frame from the first base. Deletion took 2 bases off V and 2 bases off J, with a span of 11 bases between the germline ends.

Study-wide conclusions, independent of this receptor: The amount of clinical and demographic metadata varied by source and participant and was provided uncurated.

The chain couples TRBV5-3 to TRBJ1-5, with a weak D call of TRBD1 (6 bases match). TRBV5-3 is sorted into the ORF group, with uncertain function. The sequencing sample was made of PBMCs or T cells enriched from blood (not recorded which). This sequence was found in a man younger than 45 who had recovered from COVID-19. The CDR3 corresponds to CARSLGGRGNQPQHF. The bases read TGTGCCAGAAGCTTAGGGGGAAGGGGCAATCAGCCCCAGCATTTT.